Reported below is one T cell receptor (beta chain). The antigen remains unidentified. These data belong to a study of T cell responses to AZD1222 COVID-19 vaccine. The study's findings and limits: CD4 TCRs associated with vaccination spanned spike, dominating at 160-218 and 743-854. Clonal diversity was possibly underestimated, and white British individuals and females predominated among donors. An increase in Spike-specific TCR breadth and depth was observed after two AZD1222 doses.

Sequencing used immunoSEQ multiplex PCR; TCRdb keeps in-frame clones, though not all of them. The sample includes tens of thousands of clones, under 95% of them seen just once. The CDR3 length is 15 residues. Germline V gene lookup returns CDR1 MNHEY and CDR2 SVGEGT. The V and J ends lost 2 bases and 4 bases respectively, with 14 bases between them. The chain uses TRBV6-2 or TRBV6-3 and TRBJ1-1; D gene unclear. This material consisted of peripheral blood, taken 28 days after the second AZD1222 dose. This sequence originates from an adult who received the AZD1222 COVID-19 vaccine. The DNA of the CDR3 is TGTGCCAGCAGTTACGGTTTTTCTGGCGGCACTGAAGCTTTCTTT. This sequence encodes CASSYGFSGGTEAFF.